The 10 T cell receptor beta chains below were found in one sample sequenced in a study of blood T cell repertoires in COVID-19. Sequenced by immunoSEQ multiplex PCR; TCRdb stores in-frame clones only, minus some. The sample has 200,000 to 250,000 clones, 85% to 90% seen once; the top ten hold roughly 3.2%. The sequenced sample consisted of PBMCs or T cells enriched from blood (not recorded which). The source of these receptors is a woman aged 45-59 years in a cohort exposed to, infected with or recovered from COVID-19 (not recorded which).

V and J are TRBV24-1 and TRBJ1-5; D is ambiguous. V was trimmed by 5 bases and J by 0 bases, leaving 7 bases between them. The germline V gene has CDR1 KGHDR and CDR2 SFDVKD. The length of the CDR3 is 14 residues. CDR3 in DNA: TGTGCCACCAGTGGCGGAAATAGCAATCAGCCCCAGCATTTT. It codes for CATSGGNSNQPQHF.

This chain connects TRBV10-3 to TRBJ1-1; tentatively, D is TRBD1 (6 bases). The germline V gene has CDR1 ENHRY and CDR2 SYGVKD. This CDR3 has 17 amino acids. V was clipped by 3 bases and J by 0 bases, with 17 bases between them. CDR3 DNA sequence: TGTGCCATCAGTGATTGGGCTATCGGGACACTGAACACTGAAGCTTTCTTT. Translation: CAISDWAIGTLNTEAFF.

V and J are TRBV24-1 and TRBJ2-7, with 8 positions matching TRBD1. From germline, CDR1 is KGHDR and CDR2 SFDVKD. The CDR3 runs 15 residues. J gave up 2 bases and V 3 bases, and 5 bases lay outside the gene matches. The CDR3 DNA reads TGTGCCACCAGTGATGGGCGACAGGGGACCTACGAGCAGTACTTC. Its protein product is CATSDGRQGTYEQYF.

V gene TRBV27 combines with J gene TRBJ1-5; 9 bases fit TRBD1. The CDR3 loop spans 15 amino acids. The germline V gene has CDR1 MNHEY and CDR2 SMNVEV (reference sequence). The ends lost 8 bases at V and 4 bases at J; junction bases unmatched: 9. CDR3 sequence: CASGTGTGPNQPQHF. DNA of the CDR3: TGTGCCAGCGGGACCGGGACAGGGCCTAATCAGCCCCAGCATTTT.

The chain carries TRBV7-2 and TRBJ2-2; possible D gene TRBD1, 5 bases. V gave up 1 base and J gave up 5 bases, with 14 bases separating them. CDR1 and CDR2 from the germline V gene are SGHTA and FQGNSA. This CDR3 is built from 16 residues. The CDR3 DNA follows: TGTGCCAGCAGCTTAGGTTCAGGGCTGGGGACCGGGGAGCTGTTTTTT. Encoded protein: CASSLGSGLGTGELFF.

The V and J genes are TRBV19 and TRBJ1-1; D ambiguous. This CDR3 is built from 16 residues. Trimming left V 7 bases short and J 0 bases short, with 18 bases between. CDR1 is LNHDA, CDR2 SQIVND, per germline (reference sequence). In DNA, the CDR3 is TGTGCCAGTACCAAGTCCCTGGCAGGAATGAACACTGAAGCTTTCTTT. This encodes CASTKSLAGMNTEAFF.

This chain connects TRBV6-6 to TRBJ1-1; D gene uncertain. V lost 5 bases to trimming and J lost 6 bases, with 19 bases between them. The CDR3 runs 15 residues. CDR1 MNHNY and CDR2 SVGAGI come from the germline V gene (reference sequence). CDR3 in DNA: TGTGCCAGCAGTCCCCCCAGACCCAGTCAGGCTGAAGCTTTCTTT. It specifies CASSPPRPSQAEAFF.

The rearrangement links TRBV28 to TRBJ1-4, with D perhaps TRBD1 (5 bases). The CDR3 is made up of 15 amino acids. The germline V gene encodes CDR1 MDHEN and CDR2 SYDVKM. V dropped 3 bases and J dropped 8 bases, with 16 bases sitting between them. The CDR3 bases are TGTGCCAGCAGTTTGAGGTGGCAGGGAAACGAAAAACTGTTTTTT. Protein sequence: CASSLRWQGNEKLFF.

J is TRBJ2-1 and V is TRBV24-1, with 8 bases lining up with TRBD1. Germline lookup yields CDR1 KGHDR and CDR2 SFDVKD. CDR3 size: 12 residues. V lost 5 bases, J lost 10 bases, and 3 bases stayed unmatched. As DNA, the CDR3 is TGTGCCACCAGTGCGCAGGGGGCGGAGCAGTTCTTC. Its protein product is CATSAQGAEQFF.

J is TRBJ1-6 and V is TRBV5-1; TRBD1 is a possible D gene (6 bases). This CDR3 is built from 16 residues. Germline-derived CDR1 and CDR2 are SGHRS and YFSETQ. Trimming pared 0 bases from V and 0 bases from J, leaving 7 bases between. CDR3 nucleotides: TGCGCCAGCAGCTTGGGGACAGCCTCCTATAATTCACCCCTCCACTTT. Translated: CASSLGTASYNSPLHF.